Included here is one TCR beta chain sequence, with context. This clone was observed a few times. Its antigen is still unknown. It has no much larger one-base neighbor in the sample; base qualities were not kept. TCRbeta CDR3 regions were amplified from genomic DNA using the immunoSEQ Assay, a bias-controlled multiplex PCR. In the original analysis: Nucleated cell counts per sample were estimated from amplification of reference gene primers within the assay. To quantify the absolute abundance of each unique TCRbeta CDR3 rearrangement, sequence reads were collapsed and filtered. For each sample, productive Simpson clonality was calculated by taking the square root of Simpson's diversity index across productive rearrangements. TCRdb took this table from immuneACCESS and kept in-frame rearrangements with V and J called. Such tables lack part of the clones; where checked against another copy, unresolved V genes explain under half of the gap, and the rest is unexplained. V and J calls and clone size are given by that table; D and trimming were obtained from the DNA. This sample has over 300,000 clones in its table, and around 89% of those were observed once. Around 7% of the sample is taken by the ten largest.

Trimmed from V: 3 bases; trimmed from J: 7 bases; junction bases lacking a gene match: 5. CDR1 and CDR2 are read off the germline V gene as MDHEN and SYDVKM. The CDR3 spans 14 residues, from the cysteine through the phenylalanine. Kept here is only the CDR3 DNA, which spans 42 bases and is read in frame from base 1. The data belong to a study of blood T cell repertoires in COVID-19 (TCRdb year 2020). Concerning the study at large: Samples covering the acute and convalescent phases of COVID-19 were provided by collaborators in the United States, Italy and Spain. The material from the prospective study consisted of cDNA or gDNA derived from T cells, B-cell-depleted T cells, or PBMCs. The dataset comprised deeply sampled blood TCRbeta repertoires from subjects exposed to, actively infected with, or recovered from COVID-19. A freely available public database, intended as a resource for researchers studying the immune response to SARS-CoV-2, is where the repertoires were released. The samples were drawn from the first 160 participants of the ongoing ImmuneRACE study and from more than 1,000 subjects provided by 6 global collaborators. Sample metadata almost always included a de-identified subject ID, COVID-19 status, age in years and sex. HLA class I and class II types, where available, came from metadata supplied by the sample provider rather than from assay-based typing.

Broader findings and caveats from the paper: The quantity of clinical and demographic metadata differed by source and by participant and was supplied without curation.

Each collaborating institution followed its own protocols to collect whole blood in K2EDTA tubes. For TCRbeta analysis, collaborators shipped samples as frozen whole blood, isolated PBMCs, or DNA extracted from either of those sample types. Sequencing was carried out using peripheral blood. This TCR came from a man younger than 35 with active or convalescent COVID-19. The V and J segments used are TRBV28 and TRBJ2-1, with TRBD1 matching 8 junction bases. This receptor carries the CDR3 CASSFGQGFNEQFF. The DNA reads TGTGCCAGCAGTTTCGGACAGGGTTTTAATGAGCAGTTCTTC.